This passage covers 16 T cell receptor beta chains from one sample sequenced in a study of cytomegalovirus exposure and HLA in healthy donors. PCR involved 60 Vbeta and 13 Jbeta primers. Method: immunoSEQ multiplex PCR; TCRdb's copy keeps in-frame clones and lacks some. The data contain 150,000 to 190,000 clones, roughly 80% of them singletons. The specimen was PBMCs. These receptors originate from a man younger than 30 in good health and CMV-seronegative.

The chain employs TRBV27 and TRBJ2-7, with 10 bases identical to TRBD1. The germline CDR1 and CDR2 sequences are MNHEY and SMNVEV (reference sequence). This CDR3 has 14 amino acids. Trimming cost V 6 bases and J 5 bases; bases outside gene matches: 7. CDR3 region: CASRQGDRGHEQYF. The CDR3 coding sequence is TGTGCCAGCAGACAAGGGGACAGGGGCCACGAGCAGTACTTC.

This chain's CDR3 is CASSQREGLDTQYF. The CDR3 DNA sequence: TGTGCCAGCAGCCAGCGGGAGGGCCTTGATACGCAGTATTTT. The chain recombines TRBV6-1 with TRBJ2-3; TRBD2 aligns across 10 bases. The trim removed 6 bases at V and 6 bases at J, leaving 6 bases unmatched. Per the germline V gene, CDR1 is MNHNS and CDR2 is SASEGT. This CDR3 has 14 amino acids.

The chain uses TRBV12-5 and TRBJ1-2; 7 bases map to TRBD1. There are 13 residues in the CDR3. Trimming removed 5 bases from V and 5 bases from J; junction bases left unmatched: 5. The germline CDR1 and CDR2 sequences are LGHNT and FRNRAP. The CDR3 DNA follows: TGTGCTAGTGGTACCCAGACAGGGTATGGCTACACCTTC. Protein sequence: CASGTQTGYGYTF.

CDR3 in amino acids: CASRKGPGETQYF. CDR3 in DNA: TGTGCCAGCAGAAAGGGCCCGGGGGAGACCCAGTACTTC. The genes are TRBV2 and TRBJ2-5; maybe TRBD2 (5 bases). The CDR3 consists of 13 residues. CDR1 SNHLY and CDR2 FYNNEI come from the germline V gene. V was shortened by 6 bases and J by 5 bases, with 13 bases between the two germline ends.

The genes are TRBV6-4 and TRBJ2-2; 7 nucleotides align to TRBD2. Germline-derived CDR1 and CDR2 are MRHNA and SNTAGT. CDR3 length: 14 amino acids. Losses at the gene ends were 2 bases for V and 4 bases for J; bases not matched to a gene: 1. The CDR3 spells CASSDGRATGELFF. The CDR3 DNA reads TGTGCCAGCAGTGACGGGAGGGCCACCGGGGAGCTGTTTTTT.

The chain has TRBV29-1 and TRBJ2-7; 10 bases fit TRBD1. Per the germline V gene, CDR1 is SQVTM and CDR2 is ANQGSEA. CDR3 length: 15 amino acids. Trimming removed 5 bases from V and 3 bases from J; junction bases left unmatched: 10. The CDR3 protein is CSVSRRDRGFYEQYF. CDR3 bases: TGCAGCGTTTCAAGGAGGGACAGGGGTTTCTACGAGCAGTACTTC.

The CDR3 region has the DNA TGTGCCTGGATAAGGCCCCCTGCAGGGGACGTAACCTACGAGCAGTACTTC. It is translated as CAWIRPPAGDVTYEQYF. This sequence joins TRBV30 and TRBJ2-7; D possibly corresponds to TRBD1 (6 bases). The V end lost 4 bases, the J end lost 2 bases, and 24 bases lay between the germline ends. Germline assignment: CDR1 GTSNPN and CDR2 SVGIG (reference sequence). The CDR3 spans 17 residues.

This sequence joins TRBV19 and TRBJ2-2; perhaps TRBD2 as D (6 bases). Between the trimmed V and J ends, which lost 8 bases and 4 bases, there was a span of 17 bases. The CDR3 extends over 15 amino acids. Germline CDR1 LNHDA, CDR2 SQIVND (reference sequence). CDR3 residues: CASGPLARSTGELFF. The CDR3 DNA reads TGTGCCAGTGGTCCCCTAGCGCGTTCCACCGGGGAGCTGTTTTTT.

The V gene is TRBV7-2, the J gene TRBJ2-3; 8 bases are a match to TRBD2. Germline V CDR1 and CDR2: SGHTA, FQGNSA. This CDR3 is 16 amino acids long. Unmatched junction bases numbered 9, after V lost 2 bases and J lost 5 bases. CDR3: CASSLMTGGQGDTQYF. The DNA of the CDR3 is TGTGCCAGCAGCTTAATGACGGGAGGGCAGGGAGATACGCAGTATTTT.

V is TRBV4-1 and J is TRBJ2-7; 9 nucleotides match TRBD1. CDR3 length equals 15 residues. V lost 2 bases and J lost 12; bases outside the gene matches: 14. In germline, CDR1 is MGHRA, CDR2 YSYEKL. As DNA, the CDR3 is TGCGCCAGCAGCCAAATCCCCGCGGGACAGGGTGTCCCGTACTTC. Translated: CASSQIPAGQGVPYF.

The CDR3 coding sequence is TGTGCCAGCTCGATGGACAGGATGGGGAGGTACGAGCAGTACTTC. Translation gives CASSMDRMGRYEQYF. The V and J genes are TRBV21-1 and TRBJ2-7; the D call of TRBD1 is as the table states it, not checked on the DNA. TRBV21-1 is marked as a pseudogene. The CDR3 runs to 15 residues.

The chain carries TRBV18 and TRBJ1-2, with D perhaps matching TRBD1 (6 bases). This CDR3 is 14 amino acids long. Trimming pared 1 base from V and 3 bases from J, leaving 9 bases between. Germline V gene data show CDR1 as KGHSH and CDR2 as LQKENI. The CDR3 loop reads CASSPRAGDYGYTF. CDR3 nucleotide sequence: TGTGCCAGCTCACCACGGGCAGGGGACTATGGCTACACCTTC.

The V and J genes are TRBV5-1 and TRBJ2-3, with TRBD2 matching 8 bases. This CDR3 comprises 16 residues. Germline CDR1 SGHRS, CDR2 YFSETQ. Germline trimming cut 0 bases from V and 2 bases from J; bases unmatched to any gene: 5. The CDR3 DNA follows: TGCGCCAGCAGCTTGGAGGTAGCGGGACCCACAGATACGCAGTATTTT. It specifies CASSLEVAGPTDTQYF.

This sequence joins TRBV5-4 and TRBJ2-1; 13 bases map to TRBD2. Trimming took 0 bases from V and 6 from J; bases not matched to a gene: 3. CDR1 SGHNT and CDR2 YYREEE come from the germline V gene (reference sequence). There are 16 residues in the CDR3. The CDR3 DNA reads as TGTGCCAGCAGCTTGGGACTAGCGGGAGGAGGCAATGAGCAGTTCTTC. Translated: CASSLGLAGGGNEQFF. The full variable domain, in which reference TRBV5-4 and TRBJ2-1 provide the parts outside the CDR3, is ETGVTQSPTHLIKTRGQQVTLRCSSQSGHNTVSWYQQALGQGPQFIFQYYREEENGRGNFPPRFSGLQFPNYSSELNVNALELDDSALYLCASSLGLAGGGNEQFFGPGTRLTVL.

The genes are TRBV5-1 and TRBJ2-4; tentatively, D is TRBD2 (5 bases). The CDR3 sequence is 15 residues long. V was clipped by 0 bases and J by 6 bases, with 13 bases between them. Germline lookup yields CDR1 SGHRS and CDR2 YFSETQ. The CDR3 nucleotides read TGCGCCAGCAGCTTGGACGCGGGCGCGGGAAACATTCAGTACTTC. This sequence encodes CASSLDAGAGNIQYF.

V and J are TRBV5-1 and TRBJ2-7, with a possible D match to TRBD2 (6 bases). V dropped 0 bases and J dropped 2 bases, with 12 bases sitting between them. The CDR3 is made up of 15 amino acids. Germline V gives CDR1 SGHRS, CDR2 YFSETQ. In nucleotides, the CDR3 is TGCGCCAGCAGCTTGGTAAGCGGGCCCACCTACGAGCAGTACTTC. The encoded protein is CASSLVSGPTYEQYF.